This passage covers 21 T cell receptor beta chains from one sample sequenced in a study of lymphopenia after photon versus proton radiotherapy. This table comes from immunoSEQ multiplex PCR, and its TCRdb copy is limited to in-frame clones, with some not included. The sample has around 26,000 clones, about four fifths seen once; the top ten hold around 29%. The source was peripheral blood, collected from a patient treated with photon-based radiotherapy. These receptors originate from a man over 45 with gastric cancer.

This sequence joins TRBV7-8 and TRBJ1-5; weak D call: TRBD1 (5 bases). Germline V lookup: CDR1 SGHVS, CDR2 FQNEAQ. The CDR3 loop spans 15 amino acids. Trimming removed 3 bases at V and 6 bases at J, with 15 bases between. CDR3 region: CASSFNWDGFQPQHF. CDR3 DNA: TGTGCCAGCAGCTTTAACTGGGACGGATTTCAGCCCCAGCATTTT.

V is TRBV19 and J is TRBJ1-2; D unresolved. The CDR3 is made up of 13 amino acids. Germline CDR1 and CDR2: LNHDA and SQIVND (reference sequence). The ends were cut back, 4 bases at V and 4 bases at J, with 10 bases in the middle. Written as DNA, the CDR3 is TGTGCCAGTAGTACGGTGAGCTCCTATGGCTACACCTTC. Translation gives CASSTVSSYGYTF. The variable domain in full, with the rest retrieved from reference TRBV19 and TRBJ1-2, is DGGITQSPKYLFRKEGQNVTLSCEQNLNHDAMYWYRQDPGQGLRLIYYSQIVNDFQKGDIAEGYSVSREKKESFPLTVTSAQKNPTAFYLCASSTVSSYGYTFGSGTRLTVV.

This sequence joins TRBV5-1 and TRBJ2-3, with 10 bases that match TRBD2. The CDR3 has 16 residues. Germline values: CDR1 SGHRS, CDR2 YFSETQ. J lost 3 bases, V lost 5 bases, and 9 bases had no gene match. This CDR3 is CASREKAGGRTDTQYF. CDR3 nucleotide sequence: TGCGCCAGCAGAGAGAAAGCGGGGGGGCGTACAGATACGCAGTATTTT.

The J gene is TRBJ1-5, the V gene TRBV6-1; TRBD1 matches 8 bases. Germline CDR1 is MNHNS and CDR2 is SASEGT. The ends lost 6 bases at V and 4 bases at J; junction bases unmatched: 2. CDR3 length equals 13 residues. CDR3 bases: TGTGCCAGCAGACAGGGGGAGAATCAGCCCCAGCATTTT. It yields the protein CASRQGENQPQHF.

The V call is TRBV5-1, the J call TRBJ1-4; TRBD1 is a possible D gene (6 bases). This CDR3 comprises 15 residues. Per germline, CDR1 SGHRS and CDR2 YFSETQ. Trimming took off 3 bases at V and 4 bases at J, with 13 bases between the two ends. The CDR3 reads CASSSQTGFNEKLFF. In DNA, the CDR3 is TGCGCCAGCAGCTCCCAAACAGGGTTTAATGAAAAACTGTTTTTT.

The chain employs TRBV7-8 and TRBJ2-5; unclear D gene. Germline V gene data show CDR1 as SGHVS and CDR2 as FQNEAQ. The V and J ends lost 5 bases and 0 bases respectively, with 10 bases between them. The CDR3 contains 14 residues. CDR3 region: CASSPRRDQETQYF. The DNA of the CDR3 is TGTGCCAGCAGCCCCCGCCGGGACCAAGAGACCCAGTACTTC.

This chain uses TRBV11-3 with TRBJ1-1, with no clear D. In germline, CDR1 is SGHNT, CDR2 YENEEA. This CDR3 comprises 13 residues. V shed 4 bases and J shed 3 bases, with 9 bases lying between them. CDR3 amino acids: CASSSRMDTEAFF. The CDR3 nucleotides are TGTGCCAGCAGCTCTAGGATGGACACTGAAGCTTTCTTT.

This clone was counted at least ten times. The chain joins TRBV29-1 to TRBJ1-1, with 7 positions matching TRBD1. Germline values: CDR1 SQVTM, CDR2 ANQGSEA. The length of the CDR3 is 12 residues. V shed 6 bases and J 10 bases; nucleotides not matched to a gene: 11. CDR3 residues: CSVQRQGVLAFF. CDR3 nucleotides: TGCAGCGTGCAACGCCAGGGGGTCTTAGCTTTCTTT.

The V gene is TRBV10-2, the J gene TRBJ1-1; D gene ambiguous. CDR1 is WSHSY and CDR2 is SAAADI in the germline V gene. There are 14 residues in the CDR3. V lost 3 bases, J lost 8 bases, and 16 bases lay in between. The CDR3 here is CASSELGGFGEAFF. The CDR3 DNA follows: TGCGCCAGCAGTGAATTAGGTGGGTTTGGCGAAGCTTTCTTT.

The chain has TRBV11-2 and TRBJ1-1; D gene unclear. The CDR3 is 11 amino acids. V was clipped by 5 bases and J by 8 bases, with 9 bases between them. Germline CDR1 reads SGHAT; CDR2 reads FQNNGV. CDR3 sequence: CASSTTQEAFF. The CDR3 DNA follows: TGTGCCAGCAGCACCACCCAAGAAGCTTTCTTT.

This rearrangement joins TRBV6-4 to TRBJ2-3; TRBD2 matches 11 bases. The CDR3 has 18 amino acids. V lost 6 bases, J lost 2 bases, and 13 bases stayed unmatched. Per the germline V gene, CDR1 is MRHNA and CDR2 is SNTAGT. CDR3: CASSPTSGGLSLTDTQYF. In DNA form, the CDR3 reads TGTGCCAGCAGCCCCACTAGCGGGGGCCTGAGTCTCACAGATACGCAGTATTTT.

V gene TRBV19 combines with J gene TRBJ1-2; 7 nucleotides align to TRBD1. CDR1 and CDR2 from the germline V gene are LNHDA and SQIVND (reference sequence). V was pared by 5 bases and J by 4 bases, with 13 bases of the junction left unmatched. CDR3 length: 16 residues. The CDR3 bases are TGTGCCAGTAGTCCGCCAACAGGGGTCGCGACCTATGGCTACACCTTC. This codes for CASSPPTGVATYGYTF.

This chain links TRBV5-4 with TRBJ2-5; TRBD2 is a possible D gene (6 bases). The CDR3 is 14 amino acids. In germline, CDR1 is SGHNT, CDR2 YYREEE (reference sequence). V was clipped by 0 bases and J by 2 bases, with 8 bases between them. CDR3 sequence (DNA): TGTGCCAGCAGCTTGGATGGACTACAAGAGACCCAGTACTTC. Translation: CASSLDGLQETQYF.

The chain combines TRBV6-1 with TRBJ1-1; D is ambiguous. V lost 4 bases, J lost 1 base, and 10 bases lay in between. CDR1 is MNHNS, CDR2 SASEGT, per germline. The CDR3 is 14 amino acids. The CDR3: CASSVQVENTEAFF. CDR3 sequence (DNA): TGTGCCAGCAGTGTCCAGGTGGAGAACACTGAAGCTTTCTTT.

This sequence joins TRBV2 and TRBJ2-5; tentatively, D is TRBD1 or TRBD2 (5 bases each). Germline CDR1 reads SNHLY; CDR2 reads FYNNEI. V lost 4 bases and J 8 bases, leaving 17 bases between the germline ends. CDR3 size: 14 residues. This CDR3 reads CASSGVGPTSTQYF. Written as DNA, the CDR3 is TGTGCCAGCAGTGGGGTGGGACCGACGAGCACCCAGTACTTC.

The V and J genes are TRBV5-6 and TRBJ1-3, with 8 bases that match TRBD1. The germline CDR1 and CDR2 sequences are SGHDT and YYEEEE. This CDR3 has 16 residues. The V segment lost 3 bases and the J segment 0 bases; nucleotides outside the gene matches: 5. The CDR3 sequence is CASSWGQVPSGNTIYF. CDR3 coding DNA: TGTGCCAGCAGCTGGGGACAGGTTCCCTCTGGAAACACCATATATTTT.

The rearrangement joins TRBV9 to TRBJ1-4; TRBD1 agrees at 11 bases. This CDR3 comprises 16 residues. Germline-derived CDR1 and CDR2 are SGDLS and YYNGEE. V lost 3 bases and J lost 7; bases outside the gene matches: 8. Here the CDR3 reads CASSATGGTGGEKLFF. In DNA, the CDR3 is TGTGCCAGCAGCGCCACAGGGGGGACAGGGGGTGAAAAACTGTTTTTT.

The chain employs TRBV27 and TRBJ1-5; D is possibly TRBD1 (5 bases). Between the trimmed V and J ends, which lost 6 bases and 3 bases, there was a span of 15 bases. CDR3 length: 15 residues. CDR1 is MNHEY, CDR2 SMNVEV, per germline (reference sequence). The CDR3 is CASSRDGTPNQPQHF. In DNA, the CDR3 is TGTGCCAGCAGCCGGGACGGAACCCCCAATCAGCCCCAGCATTTT.

V is TRBV13 and J is TRBJ1-3, with 7 bases identical to TRBD1. CDR1 is PRHDT and CDR2 is FYEKMQ in the germline V gene (reference sequence). V lost 5 bases, J lost 0 bases, and 13 bases stayed unmatched. CDR3 length equals 18 residues. The CDR3 region is CASSHQQGPYPSGNTIYF. The CDR3 DNA sequence: TGTGCCAGCAGCCATCAACAGGGGCCCTACCCCTCTGGAAACACCATATATTTT.

The table lists this clone with a few counts. This rearrangement joins TRBV7-9 to TRBJ1-3; D gene ambiguous. The CDR3 consists of 15 residues. Per germline, CDR1 SEHNR and CDR2 FQNEAQ (reference sequence). Trimming took off 3 bases at V and 2 bases at J, with 11 bases between the two ends. CDR3 sequence (DNA): TGTGCCAGCAGCTTGGACGGCCCGACTGGAAACACCATATATTTT. Amino acids: CASSLDGPTGNTIYF.

This chain links TRBV5-5 with TRBJ2-5; D might be TRBD1 (6 bases). CDR1 is SGHKS and CDR2 is YYEKEE in the germline V gene (reference sequence). V was cut by 4 bases and J by 0 bases, with 10 bases left in between. The CDR3 has 14 amino acids. The CDR3 nucleotides read TGTGCCAGCAGCAAACAGGGTTACCAAGAGACCCAGTACTTC. Translation: CASSKQGYQETQYF.